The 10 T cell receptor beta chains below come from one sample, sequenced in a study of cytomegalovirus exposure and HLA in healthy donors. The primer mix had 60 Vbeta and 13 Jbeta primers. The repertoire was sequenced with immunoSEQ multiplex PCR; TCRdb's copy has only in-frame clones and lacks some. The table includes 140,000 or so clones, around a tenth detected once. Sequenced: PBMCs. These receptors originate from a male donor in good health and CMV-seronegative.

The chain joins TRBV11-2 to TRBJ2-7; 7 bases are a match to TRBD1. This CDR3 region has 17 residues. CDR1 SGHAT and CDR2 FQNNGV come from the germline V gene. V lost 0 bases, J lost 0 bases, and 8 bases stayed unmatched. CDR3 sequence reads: CASSLDLGQASSYEQYF. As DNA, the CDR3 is TGTGCCAGCAGCTTAGACCTAGGACAGGCGAGCTCCTACGAGCAGTACTTC.

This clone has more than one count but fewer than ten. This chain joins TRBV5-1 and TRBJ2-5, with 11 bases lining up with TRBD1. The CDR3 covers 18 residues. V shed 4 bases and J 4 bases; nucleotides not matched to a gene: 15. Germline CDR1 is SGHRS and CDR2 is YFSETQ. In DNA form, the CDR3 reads TGCGCCAGCAGCCCCGGGACAGGGGGTCGGGCGGCGGGAGAGACCCAGTACTTC. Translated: CASSPGTGGRAAGETQYF.

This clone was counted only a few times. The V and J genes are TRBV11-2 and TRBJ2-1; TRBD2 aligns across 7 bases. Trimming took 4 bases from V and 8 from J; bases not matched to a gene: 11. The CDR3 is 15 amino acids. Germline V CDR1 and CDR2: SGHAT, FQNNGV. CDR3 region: CASSSTGLVSDEQFF. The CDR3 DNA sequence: TGTGCCAGCAGCTCGACCGGACTAGTTAGCGATGAGCAGTTCTTC.

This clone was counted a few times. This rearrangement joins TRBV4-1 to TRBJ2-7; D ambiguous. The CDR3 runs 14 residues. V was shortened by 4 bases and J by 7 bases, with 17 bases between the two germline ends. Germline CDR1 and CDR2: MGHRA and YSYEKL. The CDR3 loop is CASSPSRFATEQYF. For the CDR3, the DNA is TGCGCCAGCAGCCCCAGCAGGTTCGCGACGGAGCAGTACTTC.

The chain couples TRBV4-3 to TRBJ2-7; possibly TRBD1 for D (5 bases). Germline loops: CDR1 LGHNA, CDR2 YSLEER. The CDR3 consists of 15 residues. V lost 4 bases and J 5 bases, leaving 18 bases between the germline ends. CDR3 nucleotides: TGCGCCAGCAGCCGGCAGGGTGACTTCTGGGACGAGCAGTACTTC. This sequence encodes CASSRQGDFWDEQYF.

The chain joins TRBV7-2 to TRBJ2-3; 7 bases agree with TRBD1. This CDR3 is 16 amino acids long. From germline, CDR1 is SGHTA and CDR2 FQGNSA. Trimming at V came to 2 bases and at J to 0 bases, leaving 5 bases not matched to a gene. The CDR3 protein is CASSLWGQSSTDTQYF. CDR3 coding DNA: TGTGCCAGCAGCTTATGGGGACAGTCTAGCACAGATACGCAGTATTTT.

Written as DNA, the CDR3 is TGTGCCAGCAGCCTCGGGACACGCTCGTCTAATGAAAAACTGTTTTTT. Translated, it gives CASSLGTRSSNEKLFF. The J gene is TRBJ1-4, the V gene TRBV7-8; TRBD1 is a possible D gene (6 bases). This CDR3 spans 16 amino acids. Deletions cut 5 bases from V and 3 bases from J, with 16 bases between. Germline values: CDR1 SGHVS, CDR2 FQNEAQ.

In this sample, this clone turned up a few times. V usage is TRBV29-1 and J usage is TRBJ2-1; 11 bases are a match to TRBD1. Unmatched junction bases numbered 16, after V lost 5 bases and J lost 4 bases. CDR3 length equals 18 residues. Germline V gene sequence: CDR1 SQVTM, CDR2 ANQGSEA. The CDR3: CSVMALRDRGTKYNEQFF. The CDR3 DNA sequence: TGCAGCGTTATGGCGCTCCGGGACAGGGGGACAAAATACAATGAGCAGTTCTTC.

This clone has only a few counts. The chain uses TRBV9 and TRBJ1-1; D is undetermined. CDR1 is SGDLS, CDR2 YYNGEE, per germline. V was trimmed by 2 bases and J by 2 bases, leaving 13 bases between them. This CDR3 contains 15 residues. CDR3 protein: CASSVGRHLNTEAFF. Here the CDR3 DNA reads TGTGCCAGCAGCGTTGGGAGGCACCTTAACACTGAAGCTTTCTTT.

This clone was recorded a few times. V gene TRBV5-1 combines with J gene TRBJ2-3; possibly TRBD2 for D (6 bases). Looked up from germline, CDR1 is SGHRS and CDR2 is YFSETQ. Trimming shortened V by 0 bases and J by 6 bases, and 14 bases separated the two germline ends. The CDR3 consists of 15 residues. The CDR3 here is CASSLEGGTGDTQYF. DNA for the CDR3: TGCGCCAGCAGCTTGGAAGGAGGGACTGGCGATACGCAGTATTTT.